This entry is about one T cell receptor (beta chain). Its antigen is not known. Germline CDR1 and CDR2: SGHRS and YFSETQ. V lost 5 bases, J lost 5 bases, and 13 bases lay in between. The CDR3 runs to 13 residues. The repertoire was sequenced with immunoSEQ multiplex PCR; TCRdb's copy has only in-frame clones and lacks some. There are approximately 49,000 clones in the sample; over 75% occur only once, and about 0.6% lies in the top ten. Single viable CD3+CD4+CD8-CD45RO+ cells were sorted as the memory CD4+ T cells. This entry comes from a study of memory CD4+ T cells and cytomegalovirus serostatus. About the research overall: Healthy Belgian adult donors included roughly nine CMV-positive and some 24 CMV-negative people. Study results and limitations: About 40% of the roughly 160 known CMV-associated TCRbeta sequences appeared in CD4+ memory. Suggested: most of the CMV-linked TCR signature lies in CD4+ memory cells.

This chain joins TRBV5-1 and TRBJ2-5, with D possibly matching TRBD1 (7 bases). Sequences were obtained from memory CD4+ T cells from blood. This sequence was found in an adult in good health and CMV-seronegative. The CDR3 is CASREGARETQYF. The CDR3 bases are TGCGCCAGCAGGGAGGGGGCGAGGGAGACCCAGTACTTC.